A selection of T cell receptor beta chains follows, all from one sample in a study of blood T cell repertoires in COVID-19. The protocol was immunoSEQ multiplex PCR, while the TCRdb copy is restricted to in-frame clones and leaves out a portion. This table has about 110,000 clones, less than 75% appearing once. The sequencing input was peripheral blood. The receptors stem from a woman aged 60-75 years with acute or convalescent COVID-19. The CDR3 runs from the conserved cysteine through the conserved F or W. D genes are given only for firm matches. Where a row states a size, it is once, few, many or the class of an expanded clone; other rows omit it.

j_call clone_size v_call d_call cdr3_length cdr3_aa cdr3_nt
TRBJ1-5 - TRBV4-2 - 15 CASSQEAGTNQPQHF TGTGCCAGCAGCCAAGAGGCAGGCACCAATCAGCCCCAGCATTTT
TRBJ2-1 - TRBV19 - 14 CASTPGDRYNEQFF TGTGCCAGTACCCCGGGGGACAGATACAATGAGCAGTTCTTC
TRBJ1-1 - TRBV27 TRBD1 15 CASSRGTGGNTEAFF TGTGCCAGCAGTCGAGGGACAGGGGGGAACACTGAAGCTTTCTTT
TRBJ2-7 - TRBV6-5 - 12 CAGGAGGNEQYF TGTGCCGGGGGGGCAGGGGGCAACGAGCAGTACTTC
TRBJ2-3 - TRBV30 - 12 CAWRKRGITQYF TGTGCCTGGAGGAAAAGGGGGATAACGCAGTATTTT
TRBJ1-4 - TRBV3-1/TRBV3-2 - 15 CASSPKGLTNEKLFF TGTGCCAGCAGCCCAAAGGGACTGACGAATGAAAAACTGTTTTTT
TRBJ2-7 few TRBV19 - 11 CASTPRGKQYF TGTGCCAGTACCCCTCGGGGGAAGCAGTACTTC
TRBJ1-1 - TRBV5-1 TRBD1 14 CASSRGQGGTEAFF TGCGCCAGCAGCCGGGGACAGGGAGGCACTGAAGCTTTCTTT
TRBJ2-7 - TRBV7-9 TRBD1 15 CASSLRTGLSYEQYF TGTGCCAGCAGCCTCCGGACAGGCCTGTCCTACGAGCAGTACTTC
TRBJ1-5 - TRBV6-5 TRBD1 14 CASRTGTSNQPQHF TGTGCCAGCAGGACAGGGACTAGCAATCAGCCCCAGCATTTT
TRBJ2-2 few TRBV7-2 - 15 CASSSLARATGELFF TGTGCCAGCAGCTCCCTTGCCAGGGCCACCGGGGAGCTGTTTTTT
TRBJ2-5 - TRBV24-1 TRBD1 16 CATSDLNRQGKETQYF TGTGCCACCAGTGATCTCAACCGACAGGGGAAGGAGACCCAGTACTTC
TRBJ2-7 - TRBV5-4 - 14 CASSFGFQVGEQYF TGTGCCAGCAGCTTTGGTTTCCAGGTCGGAGAGCAGTACTTC
TRBJ2-3 - TRBV6-1 - 10 CASSETDRYF TGTGCCAGCAGTGAAACCGACAGGTATTTT
TRBJ1-2 - TRBV11-2 - 14 CASSPTGVNYGYTF TGTGCCAGCAGCCCAACCGGGGTTAACTATGGCTACACCTTC
TRBJ1-5 - TRBV19 - 15 CASSIVQGMAQPQHF TGTGCCAGTAGTATAGTACAGGGAATGGCTCAGCCCCAGCATTTT